The sequence of this T cell receptor (beta chain) was determined in a study of cytomegalovirus exposure and HLA in healthy donors. The study's findings and limits: In an earlier analysis, in approximately 630 donors, most V segments appeared productive either ~90% or ~30% of the time. Among TCR beta chains, those listed as cytomegalovirus-associated numbered fewer than 200.

With respect to this clone: Its antigen is undetermined.

13 Jbeta primers and 60 Vbeta primers were used for the PCR. The method was immunoSEQ multiplex PCR; TCRdb's version includes in-frame clones alone and lacks a portion of them. The sample consists of under 250,000 clones, around 73% of them appearing once. When sampled, the donors appeared nominally healthy, though they likely had unrecorded immune exposures. Germline V gives CDR1 SGHRS, CDR2 YFSETQ. The CDR3 extends over 13 amino acids. Losses at the gene ends were 3 bases for V and 7 bases for J; bases not matched to a gene: 7. The V and J genes are TRBV5-1 and TRBJ2-7; TRBD2 matches at 7 bases. The sequenced sample was PBMCs. The TCR comes from a woman in her twenties or thirties in good health and CMV-seronegative. CDR3 sequence: CASSSQLAKEQYF. CDR3 coding DNA: TGCGCCAGCAGCTCGCAACTAGCGAAAGAGCAGTACTTC.